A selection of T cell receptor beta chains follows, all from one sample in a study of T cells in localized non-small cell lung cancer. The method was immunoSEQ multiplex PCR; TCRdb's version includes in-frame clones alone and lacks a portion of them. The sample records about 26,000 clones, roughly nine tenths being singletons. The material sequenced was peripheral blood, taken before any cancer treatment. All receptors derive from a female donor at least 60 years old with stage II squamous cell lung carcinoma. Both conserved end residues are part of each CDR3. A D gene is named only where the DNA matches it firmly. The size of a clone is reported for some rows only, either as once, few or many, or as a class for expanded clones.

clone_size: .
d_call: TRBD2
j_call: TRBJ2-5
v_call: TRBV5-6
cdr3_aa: CASSLLVTSIETQYF
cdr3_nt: TGTGCCAGCAGCTTGCTTGTGACTAGCATAGAGACCCAGTACTTC

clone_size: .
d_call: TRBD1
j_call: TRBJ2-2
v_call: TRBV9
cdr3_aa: CASSPSRGGQGITFSGELFF
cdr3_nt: TGTGCCAGCAGCCCCTCCAGAGGGGGACAGGGTATCACCTTTTCCGGGGAGCTGTTTTTT

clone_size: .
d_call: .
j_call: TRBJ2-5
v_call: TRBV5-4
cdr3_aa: CASSLGWVETQYF
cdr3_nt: TGTGCCAGCAGCTTGGGATGGGTTGAGACCCAGTACTTC

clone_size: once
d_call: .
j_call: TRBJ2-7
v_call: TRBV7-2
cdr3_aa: CASSTATGYEQYF
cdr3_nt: TGTGCCAGCAGCACCGCGACAGGCTACGAGCAGTACTTC

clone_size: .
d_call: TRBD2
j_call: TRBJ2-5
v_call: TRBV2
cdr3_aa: CASKRASGTFETQYF
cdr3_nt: TGTGCCAGCAAGAGGGCTAGCGGGACCTTCGAGACCCAGTACTTC

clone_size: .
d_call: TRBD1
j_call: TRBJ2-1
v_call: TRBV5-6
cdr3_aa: CASSIDRGYSYNEQFF
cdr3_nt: TGTGCCAGCAGCATAGACAGGGGATATTCCTACAATGAGCAGTTCTTC

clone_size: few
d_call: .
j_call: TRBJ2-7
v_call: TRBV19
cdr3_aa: CASNAGALIYEQYF
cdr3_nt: TGTGCCAGTAATGCAGGGGCACTGATCTACGAGCAGTACTTC

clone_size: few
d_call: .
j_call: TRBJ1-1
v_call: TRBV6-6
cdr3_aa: CASDTGRGWTEAFF
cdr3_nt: TGTGCCAGCGACACGGGCAGGGGATGGACTGAAGCTTTCTTT

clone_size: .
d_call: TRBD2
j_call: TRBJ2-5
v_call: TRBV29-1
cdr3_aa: CSVAETGGGETQYF
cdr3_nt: TGCAGCGTTGCTGAAACGGGAGGGGGGGAGACCCAGTACTTC

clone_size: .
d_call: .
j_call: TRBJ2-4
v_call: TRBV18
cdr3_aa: CASSNPGGTKNIQYF
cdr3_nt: TGTGCCAGCTCAAATCCAGGGGGGACCAAAAACATTCAGTACTTC

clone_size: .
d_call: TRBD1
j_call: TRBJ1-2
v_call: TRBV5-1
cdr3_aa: CASSAGQGLINYGYTF
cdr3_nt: TGCGCCAGCAGCGCGGGACAGGGATTAATTAACTATGGCTACACCTTC

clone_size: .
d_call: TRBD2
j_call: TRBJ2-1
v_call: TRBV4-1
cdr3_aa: CASSHSGTSGSNNEQFF
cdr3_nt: TGCGCCAGCAGCCACTCCGGGACTAGCGGGAGTAACAATGAGCAGTTCTTC

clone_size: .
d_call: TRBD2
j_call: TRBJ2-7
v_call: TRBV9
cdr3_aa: CASTRGEGLPGNEQYF
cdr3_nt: TGTGCCAGCACCCGAGGGGAGGGACTGCCTGGTAACGAGCAGTACTTC

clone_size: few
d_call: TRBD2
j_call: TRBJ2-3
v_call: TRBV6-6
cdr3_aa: CASSYSASGSSDTQYF
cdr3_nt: TGTGCCAGCAGTTACTCGGCTAGCGGGAGTTCCGATACGCAGTATTTT

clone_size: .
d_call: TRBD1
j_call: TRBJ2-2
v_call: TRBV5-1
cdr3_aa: CASSLRTGDTGELFF
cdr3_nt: TGCGCCAGCAGCTTACGGACAGGGGATACCGGGGAGCTGTTTTTT

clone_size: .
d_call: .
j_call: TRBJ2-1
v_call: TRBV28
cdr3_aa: CASSLYGSRNEQFF
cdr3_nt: TGTGCCAGCAGTTTATATGGTAGCAGAAATGAGCAGTTCTTC

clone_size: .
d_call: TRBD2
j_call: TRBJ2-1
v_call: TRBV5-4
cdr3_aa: CASSLKAGGMGNEQFF
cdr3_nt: TGTGCCAGCAGCTTAAAAGCGGGGGGGATGGGAAATGAGCAGTTCTTC

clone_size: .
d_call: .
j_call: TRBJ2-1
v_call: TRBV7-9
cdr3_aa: CASSSTWTDNEQFF
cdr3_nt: TGTGCCAGCAGCTCCACGTGGACAGACAATGAGCAGTTCTTC

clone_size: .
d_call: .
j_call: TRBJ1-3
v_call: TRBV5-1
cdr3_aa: CASSLNPEGGNTIYF
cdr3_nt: TGCGCCAGCAGCTTGAATCCGGAGGGTGGAAACACCATATATTTT